This T cell receptor beta chain was identified during a study of cytomegalovirus exposure and HLA in healthy donors. Findings of the study overall: Some segments of the V type, notably TRBV6-2 and TRBV6-3, were excluded as indistinguishable. Follow-up analysis found HLA locus-dependent TCR association rates, highest for DRB1 and lowest for HLA-C.

CDR3 length: 12 residues. V dropped 3 bases and J dropped 7 bases, with 9 bases sitting between them. CDR1 is KGHSH and CDR2 is LQKENI in the germline V gene. With 60 Vbeta and 13 Jbeta primers, the PCR was carried out. In the original analysis: Approximately 11 million shared chains were among approximately 87 million unique TCR beta chains counted in a later analysis. Some clones are missing from TCRdb's copy, which holds only in-frame ones; the method was immunoSEQ multiplex PCR. The V and J calls and clone size were taken over from that table, and D and trimming were inferred from the DNA. Found here are about 190,000 clones, roughly 80% of them singletons; the top ten hold 1.5% to 2%. Worth noting for this clone: Its antigen is unknown.

This chain connects TRBV18 to TRBJ1-1, with D hard to call. This TCR was recovered from a woman between 18 and 29 years old in good health and CMV-seronegative. The specimen sequenced was PBMCs. The CDR3 coding sequence is TGTGCCAGCTCACCGGTATCCTATGAAGCTTTCTTT. Translating it yields CASSPVSYEAFF.